Described below is a single T cell receptor beta chain sequence and its context. Its antigen is currently unknown. This entry comes from a study of cytomegalovirus exposure and HLA in healthy donors. General study results and limits: As a later analysis revealed, the rate of TCR association differed by HLA locus, with DRB1 most and HLA-C fewest.

The CDR3 has 12 amino acids. Trimming removed 4 bases at V and 11 bases at J, with 17 bases between. CDR1 and CDR2 (germline): GTSNPN, SVGIG (reference sequence). Primers: 60 Vbeta forward and 13 Jbeta reverse. This table comes from immunoSEQ multiplex PCR, and its TCRdb copy is limited to in-frame clones, with some not included. The sample has 150,000 to 200,000 clones, 76% seen once. The chain carries TRBV30 and TRBJ1-1, with D possibly being TRBD1 (6 bases). The TCR sequence derives from a female donor in good health and CMV-seronegative. The sequencing input was PBMCs. The CDR3 nucleotides are TGTGCCTGGAACCTTCCCAGGGGAATGGCTTTCTTT. It is translated as CAWNLPRGMAFF.